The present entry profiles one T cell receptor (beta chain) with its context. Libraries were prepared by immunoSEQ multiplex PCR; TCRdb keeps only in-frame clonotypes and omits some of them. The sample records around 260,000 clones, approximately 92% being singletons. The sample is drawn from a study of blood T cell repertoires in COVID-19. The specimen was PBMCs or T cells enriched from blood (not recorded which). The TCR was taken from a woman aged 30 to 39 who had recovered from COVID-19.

DNA for the CDR3: TGCAGTGCTAGTCGGGAGTCACCCCTCCACTTT. It codes for CSASRESPLHF. V and J are TRBV20-1 and TRBJ1-6; D gene uncertain. V was clipped by 3 bases and J by 10 bases, with 7 bases between them. The CDR3 has 11 amino acids. Germline assignment: CDR1 DFQATT and CDR2 SNEGSKA (reference sequence).